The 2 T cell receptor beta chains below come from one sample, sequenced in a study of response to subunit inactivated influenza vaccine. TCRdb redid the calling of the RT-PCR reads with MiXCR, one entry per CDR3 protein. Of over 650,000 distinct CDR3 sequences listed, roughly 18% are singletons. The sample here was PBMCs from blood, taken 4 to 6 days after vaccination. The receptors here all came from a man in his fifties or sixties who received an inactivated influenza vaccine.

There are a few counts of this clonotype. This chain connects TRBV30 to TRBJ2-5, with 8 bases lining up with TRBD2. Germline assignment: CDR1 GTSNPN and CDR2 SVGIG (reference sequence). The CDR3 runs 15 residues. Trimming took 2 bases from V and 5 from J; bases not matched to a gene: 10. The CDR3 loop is CAWSKTGGKLETQYF. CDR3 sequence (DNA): TGTGCCTGGAGTAAAACGGGGGGGAAGTTGGAGACCCAGTACTTC.

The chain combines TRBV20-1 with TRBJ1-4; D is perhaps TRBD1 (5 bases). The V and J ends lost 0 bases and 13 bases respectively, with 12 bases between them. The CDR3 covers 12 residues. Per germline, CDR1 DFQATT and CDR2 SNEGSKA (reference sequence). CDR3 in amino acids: CSARDGGKGLFF. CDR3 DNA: TGCAGTGCTAGAGATGGGGGGAAGGGACTGTTTTTT.